The entry that follows covers one T cell receptor beta chain sequence. Its antigen is not known. This sample was taken from a study of OX40 agonist ivuxolimab in advanced cancers. Study-level background: As their treatment, patients were administered ivuxolimab, an agonistic anti-OX40 (CD134) antibody. Antecedent anti-PD-1, anti-PD-L1 or anti-CTLA-4 therapy was permissible, with around 40% having received some. Findings and limits, study-wide: Clonal expansion was seen in CD4+ and CD8+ blood T cells by week 6 at 0.1 to 3.0 mg/kg.

Method: immunoSEQ multiplex PCR; TCRdb's copy keeps in-frame clones and lacks some. The sample shows about 50,000 clones, around 75% of them seen only once. Exclusion applied to patients with autoimmune disease history or systemic immunosuppression. V dropped 1 base and J dropped 6 bases, with 5 bases sitting between them. CDR1 is SGHAT and CDR2 is FQNNGV in the germline V gene. The CDR3 runs to 12 residues. Sequenced material: CD4+ or CD8+ T cells sorted from blood, taken in a trial of the OX40 agonist ivuxolimab. The chain links TRBV11-2 to TRBJ2-3; D unclear. The clonotype was recovered from an adult with an advanced solid tumor such as melanoma, head and neck, liver or kidney cancer. CDR3 in amino acids: CASSLVGDTQYF. In DNA form, the CDR3 reads TGTGCCAGCAGCTTAGTGGGGGATACGCAGTATTTT. Based on the CDR3 plus reference TRBV11-2 and TRBJ2-3, the full variable domain is EAGVAQSPRYKIIEKRQSVAFWCNPISGHATLYWYQQILGQGPKLLIQFQNNGVVDDSQLPKDRFSAERLKGVDSTLKIQPAKLEDSAVYLCASSLVGDTQYFGPGTRLTVL.